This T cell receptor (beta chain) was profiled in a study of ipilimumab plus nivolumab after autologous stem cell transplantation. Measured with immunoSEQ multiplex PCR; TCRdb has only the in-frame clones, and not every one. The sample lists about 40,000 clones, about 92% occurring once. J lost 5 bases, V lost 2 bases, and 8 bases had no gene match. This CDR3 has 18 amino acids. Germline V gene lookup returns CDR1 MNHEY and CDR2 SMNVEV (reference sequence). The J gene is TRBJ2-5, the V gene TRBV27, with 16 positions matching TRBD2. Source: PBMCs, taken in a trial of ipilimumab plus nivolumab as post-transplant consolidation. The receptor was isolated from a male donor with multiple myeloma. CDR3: CASSLRGTSGGAGETQYF. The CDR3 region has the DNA TGTGCCAGCAGTTTAAGAGGGACTAGCGGGGGGGCCGGGGAGACCCAGTACTTC.